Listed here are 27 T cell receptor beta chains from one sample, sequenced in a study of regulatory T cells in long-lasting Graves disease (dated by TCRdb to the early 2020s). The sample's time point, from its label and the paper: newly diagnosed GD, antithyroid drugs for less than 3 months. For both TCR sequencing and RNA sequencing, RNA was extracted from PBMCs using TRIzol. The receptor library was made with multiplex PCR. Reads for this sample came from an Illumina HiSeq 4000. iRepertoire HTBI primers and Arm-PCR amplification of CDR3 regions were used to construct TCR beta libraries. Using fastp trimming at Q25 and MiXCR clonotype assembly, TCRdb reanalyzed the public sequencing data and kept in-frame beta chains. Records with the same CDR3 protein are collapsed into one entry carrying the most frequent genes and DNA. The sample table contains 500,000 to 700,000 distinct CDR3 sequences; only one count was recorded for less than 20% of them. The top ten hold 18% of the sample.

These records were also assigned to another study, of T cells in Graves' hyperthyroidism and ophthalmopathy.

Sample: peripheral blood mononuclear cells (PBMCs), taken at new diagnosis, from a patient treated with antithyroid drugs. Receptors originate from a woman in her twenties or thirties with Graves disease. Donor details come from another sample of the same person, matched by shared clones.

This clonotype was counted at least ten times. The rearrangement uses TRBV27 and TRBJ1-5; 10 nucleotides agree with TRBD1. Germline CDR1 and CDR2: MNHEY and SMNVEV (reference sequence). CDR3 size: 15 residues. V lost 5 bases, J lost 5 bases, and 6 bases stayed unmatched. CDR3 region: CASSELGQGYQPQHF. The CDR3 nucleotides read TGTGCCAGCAGTGAACTGGGACAGGGGTATCAGCCCCAGCATTTT.

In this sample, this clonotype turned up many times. The CDR3 DNA sequence: TGTGCCAGCAGTGAACCACAGTATAGCAATCAGCCCCAGCATTTT. It translates to CASSEPQYSNQPQHF. This chain links TRBV6-1 with TRBJ1-5; D uncertain. This CDR3 region has 15 residues. CDR1 is MNHNS, CDR2 SASEGT, per germline. Trimming removed 2 bases from V and 0 bases from J, with 8 bases in between.

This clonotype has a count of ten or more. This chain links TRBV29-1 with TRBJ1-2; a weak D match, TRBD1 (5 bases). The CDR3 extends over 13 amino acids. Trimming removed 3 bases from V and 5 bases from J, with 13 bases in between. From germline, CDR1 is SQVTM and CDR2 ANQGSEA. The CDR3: CSVEGTVGYGYTF. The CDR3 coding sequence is TGCAGCGTTGAGGGGACCGTGGGGTATGGCTACACCTTC.

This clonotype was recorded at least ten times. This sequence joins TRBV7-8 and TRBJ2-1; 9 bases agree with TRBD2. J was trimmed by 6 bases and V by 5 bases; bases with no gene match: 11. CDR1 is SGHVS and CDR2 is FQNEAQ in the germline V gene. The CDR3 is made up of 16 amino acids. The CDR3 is CASSPGRLAGINEQFF. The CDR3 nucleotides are TGTGCCAGCAGCCCAGGGCGCCTAGCGGGGATCAATGAGCAGTTCTTC.

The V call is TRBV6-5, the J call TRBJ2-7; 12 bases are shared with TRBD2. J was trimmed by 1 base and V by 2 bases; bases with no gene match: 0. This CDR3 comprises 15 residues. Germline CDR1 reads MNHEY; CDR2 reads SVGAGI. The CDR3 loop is CASSYTSGRSYEQYF. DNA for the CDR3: TGTGCCAGCAGTTACACTAGCGGGAGGTCCTACGAGCAGTACTTC.

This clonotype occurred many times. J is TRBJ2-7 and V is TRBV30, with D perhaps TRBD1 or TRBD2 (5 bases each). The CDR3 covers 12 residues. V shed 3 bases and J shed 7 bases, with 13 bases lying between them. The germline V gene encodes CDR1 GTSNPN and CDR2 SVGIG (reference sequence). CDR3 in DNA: TGTGCCTGGAGCGGGGCCGGTAAAGAGCAGTACTTC. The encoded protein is CAWSGAGKEQYF.

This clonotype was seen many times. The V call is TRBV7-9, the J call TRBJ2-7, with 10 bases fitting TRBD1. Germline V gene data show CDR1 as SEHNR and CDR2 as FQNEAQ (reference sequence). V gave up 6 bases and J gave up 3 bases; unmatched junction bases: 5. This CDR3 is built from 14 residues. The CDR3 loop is CASSATGGGYEQYF. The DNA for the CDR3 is TGTGCCAGCAGTGCGACAGGGGGCGGCTACGAGCAGTACTTC.

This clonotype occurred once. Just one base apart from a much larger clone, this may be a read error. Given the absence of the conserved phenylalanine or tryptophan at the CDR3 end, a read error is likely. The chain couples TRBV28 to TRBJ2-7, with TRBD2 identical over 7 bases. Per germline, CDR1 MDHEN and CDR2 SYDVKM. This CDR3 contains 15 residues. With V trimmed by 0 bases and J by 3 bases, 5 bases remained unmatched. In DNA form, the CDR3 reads TGTGCCAGCAGTTTATGGGGGGGGAGCGGCTACGAGCAGTACTCC. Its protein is CASSLWGGSGYEQYS.

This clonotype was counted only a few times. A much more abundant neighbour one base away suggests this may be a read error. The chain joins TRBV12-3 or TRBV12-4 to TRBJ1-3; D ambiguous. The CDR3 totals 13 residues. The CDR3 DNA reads TGTACCTGGGCGGTGGGTTCTGGAAACACCATATATTTT. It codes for CTWAVGSGNTIYF.

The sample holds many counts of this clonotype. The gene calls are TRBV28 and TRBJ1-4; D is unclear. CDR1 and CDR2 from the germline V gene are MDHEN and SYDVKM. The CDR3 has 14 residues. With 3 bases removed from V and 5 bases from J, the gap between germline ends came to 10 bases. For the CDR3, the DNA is TGTGCCAGCAGTTTCCTTGGACCGAATGAAAAACTGTTTTTT. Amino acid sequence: CASSFLGPNEKLFF.

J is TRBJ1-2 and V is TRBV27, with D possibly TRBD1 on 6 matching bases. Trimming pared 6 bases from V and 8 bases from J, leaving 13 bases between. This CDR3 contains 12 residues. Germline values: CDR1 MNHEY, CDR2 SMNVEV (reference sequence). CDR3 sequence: CASRQGLRGYTF. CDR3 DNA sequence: TGTGCCAGCAGGCAGGGGCTGAGGGGCTACACCTTC.

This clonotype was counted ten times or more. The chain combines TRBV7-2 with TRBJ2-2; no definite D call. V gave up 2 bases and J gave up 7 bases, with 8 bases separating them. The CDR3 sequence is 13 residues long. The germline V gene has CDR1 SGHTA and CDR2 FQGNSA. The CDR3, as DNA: TGTGCCAGCAGCTTAAATACGGGCGGGGAGCTGTTTTTT. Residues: CASSLNTGGELFF.

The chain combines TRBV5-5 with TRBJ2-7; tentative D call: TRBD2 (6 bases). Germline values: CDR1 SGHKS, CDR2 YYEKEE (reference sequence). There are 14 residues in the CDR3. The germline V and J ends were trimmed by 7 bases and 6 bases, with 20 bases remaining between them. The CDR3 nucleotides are TGTGCCAGCTCACCATTCTTGCTCGGGGGCGAGCAGTACTTC. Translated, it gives CASSPFLLGGEQYF.

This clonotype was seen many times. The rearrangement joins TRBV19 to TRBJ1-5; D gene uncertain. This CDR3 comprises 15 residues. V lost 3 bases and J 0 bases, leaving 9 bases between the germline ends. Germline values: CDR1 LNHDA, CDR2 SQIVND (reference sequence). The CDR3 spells CASSITPYSNQPQHF. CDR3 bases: TGTGCCAGTAGTATTACCCCATATAGCAATCAGCCCCAGCATTTT.

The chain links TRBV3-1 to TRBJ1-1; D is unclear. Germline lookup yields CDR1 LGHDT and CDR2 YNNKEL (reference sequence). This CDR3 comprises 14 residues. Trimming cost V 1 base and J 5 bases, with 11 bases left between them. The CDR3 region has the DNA TGTGCCAGCAGCCAAGCATTTGCGGGGACTGAAGCTTTCTTT. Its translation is CASSQAFAGTEAFF.

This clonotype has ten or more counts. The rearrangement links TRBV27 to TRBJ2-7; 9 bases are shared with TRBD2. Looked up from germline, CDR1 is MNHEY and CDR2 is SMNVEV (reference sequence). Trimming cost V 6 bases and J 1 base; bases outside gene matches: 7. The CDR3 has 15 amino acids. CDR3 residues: CASSLSGLASYEQYF. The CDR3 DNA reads TGTGCCAGCAGCCTAAGTGGACTAGCGTCCTACGAGCAGTACTTC.

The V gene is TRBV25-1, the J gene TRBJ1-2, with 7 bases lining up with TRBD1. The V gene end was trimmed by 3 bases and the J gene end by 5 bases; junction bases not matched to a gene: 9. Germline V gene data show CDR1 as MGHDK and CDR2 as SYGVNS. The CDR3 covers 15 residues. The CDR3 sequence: CASSDPDRLVYGYTF. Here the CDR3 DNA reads TGTGCCAGCAGTGACCCGGACAGGCTAGTTTATGGCTACACCTTC.

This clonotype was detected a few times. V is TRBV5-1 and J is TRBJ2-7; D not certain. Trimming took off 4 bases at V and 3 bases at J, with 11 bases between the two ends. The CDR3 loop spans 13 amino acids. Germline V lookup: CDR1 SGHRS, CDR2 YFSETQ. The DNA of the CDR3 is TGCGCCAGCAGCGATGGGAACAACTACGAGCAGTACTTC. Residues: CASSDGNNYEQYF.

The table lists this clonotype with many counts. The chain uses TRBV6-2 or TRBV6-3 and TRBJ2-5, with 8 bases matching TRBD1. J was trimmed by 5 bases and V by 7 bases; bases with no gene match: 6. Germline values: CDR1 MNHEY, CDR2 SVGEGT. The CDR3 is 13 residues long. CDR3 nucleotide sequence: TGTGCCAGCAAACGGACAGGGACCGAGACCCAGTACTTC. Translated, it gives CASKRTGTETQYF.

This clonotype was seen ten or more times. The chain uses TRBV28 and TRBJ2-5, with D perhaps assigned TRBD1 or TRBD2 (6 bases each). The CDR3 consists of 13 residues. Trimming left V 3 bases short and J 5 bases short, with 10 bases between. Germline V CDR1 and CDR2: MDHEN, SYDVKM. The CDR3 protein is CASSFRGRETQYF. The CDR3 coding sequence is TGTGCCAGCAGTTTTCGGGGGCGGGAGACCCAGTACTTC. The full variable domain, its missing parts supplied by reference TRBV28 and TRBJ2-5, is DVKVTQSSRYLVKRTGEKVFLECVQDMDHENMFWYRQDPGLGLRLIYFSYDVKMKEKGDIPEGYSVSREKKERFSLILESASTNQTSMYLCASSFRGRETQYFGPGTRLLVL.

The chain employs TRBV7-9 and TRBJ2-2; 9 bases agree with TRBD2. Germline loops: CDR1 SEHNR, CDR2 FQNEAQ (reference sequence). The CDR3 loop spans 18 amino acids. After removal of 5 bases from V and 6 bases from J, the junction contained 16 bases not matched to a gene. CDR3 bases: TGTGCCAGCAGCCCCAGTCTAGCGGGGATGAGTGGACCCGGGGAGCTGTTTTTT. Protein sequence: CASSPSLAGMSGPGELFF.

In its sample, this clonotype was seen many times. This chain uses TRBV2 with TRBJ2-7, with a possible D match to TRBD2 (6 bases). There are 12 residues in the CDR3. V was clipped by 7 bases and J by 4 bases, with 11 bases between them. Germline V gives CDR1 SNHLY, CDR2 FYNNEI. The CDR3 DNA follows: TGTGCCAGCACCGAACGGGGGTACGAGCAGTACTTC. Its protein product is CASTERGYEQYF.

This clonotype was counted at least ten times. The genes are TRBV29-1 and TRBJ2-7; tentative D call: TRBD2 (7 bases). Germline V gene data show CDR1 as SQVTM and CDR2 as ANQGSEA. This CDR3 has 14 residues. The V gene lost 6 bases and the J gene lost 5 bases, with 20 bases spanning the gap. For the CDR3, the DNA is TGCAGCGTCCTAGGGGGGACTACCGGCGACGAGCAGTACTTC. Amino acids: CSVLGGTTGDEQYF.

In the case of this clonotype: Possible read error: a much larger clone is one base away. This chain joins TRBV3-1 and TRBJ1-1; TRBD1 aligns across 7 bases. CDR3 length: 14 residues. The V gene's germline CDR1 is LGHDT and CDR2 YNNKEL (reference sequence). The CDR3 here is CASSQGQGSTEALF. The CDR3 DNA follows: TGTGCCAGCAGCCAAGGACAGGGTTCTACTGAAGCTCTCTTT.

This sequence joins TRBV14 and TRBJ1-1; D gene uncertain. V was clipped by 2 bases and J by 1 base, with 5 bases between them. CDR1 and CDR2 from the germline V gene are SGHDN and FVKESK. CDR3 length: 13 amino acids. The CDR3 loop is CASSQWQNTEAFF. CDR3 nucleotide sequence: TGTGCCAGCAGCCAATGGCAGAACACTGAAGCTTTCTTT.

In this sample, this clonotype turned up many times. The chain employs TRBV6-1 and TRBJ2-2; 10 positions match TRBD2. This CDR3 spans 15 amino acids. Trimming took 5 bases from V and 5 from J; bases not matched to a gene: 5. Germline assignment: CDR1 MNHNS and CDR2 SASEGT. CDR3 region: CASSPETSGTGELFF. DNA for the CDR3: TGTGCCAGCAGTCCCGAGACTAGCGGGACCGGGGAGCTGTTTTTT.

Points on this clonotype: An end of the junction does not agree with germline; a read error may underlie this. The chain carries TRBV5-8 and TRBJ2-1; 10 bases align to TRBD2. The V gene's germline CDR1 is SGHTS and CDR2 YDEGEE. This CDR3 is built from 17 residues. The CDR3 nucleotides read TGTGCCAGCAGCTTGTTCTCCCGGACTAGCGGATACAATGAGCAGTCCTTC. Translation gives CASSLFSRTSGYNEQSF.